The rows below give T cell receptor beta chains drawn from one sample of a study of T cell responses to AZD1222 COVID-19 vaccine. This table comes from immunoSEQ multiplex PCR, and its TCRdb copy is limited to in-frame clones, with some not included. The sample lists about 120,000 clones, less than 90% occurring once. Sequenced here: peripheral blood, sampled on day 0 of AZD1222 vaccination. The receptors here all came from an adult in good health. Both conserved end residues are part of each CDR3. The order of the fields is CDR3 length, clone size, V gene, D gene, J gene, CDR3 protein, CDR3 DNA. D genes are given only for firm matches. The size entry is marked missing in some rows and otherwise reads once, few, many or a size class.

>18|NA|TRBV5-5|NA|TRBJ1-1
CASSLSHRQAYLNTEAFF
TGTGCCAGCAGCTTGTCCCACCGACAGGCCTATCTGAACACTGAAGCTTTCTTT
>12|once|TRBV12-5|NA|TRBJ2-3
CASGSGADTQYF
TGTGCTAGTGGTTCGGGGGCAGATACGCAGTATTTT
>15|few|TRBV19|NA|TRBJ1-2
CASRTGMGAGYGYTF
TGTGCCAGTAGAACGGGCATGGGGGCGGGCTATGGCTACACCTTC
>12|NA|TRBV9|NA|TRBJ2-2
CASSVGPGELFF
TGTGCCAGCAGCGTAGGTCCCGGGGAGCTGTTTTTT
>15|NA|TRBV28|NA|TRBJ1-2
CASSYPVGAGYGYTF
TGTGCCAGCAGTTACCCCGTGGGGGCCGGCTATGGCTACACCTTC
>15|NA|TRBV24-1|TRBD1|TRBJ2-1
CATSDRDRGSNEQFF
TGTGCCACCAGTGATAGAGACAGGGGGTCCAATGAGCAGTTCTTC
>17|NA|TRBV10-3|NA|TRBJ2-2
CAISESRSGVGTGELFF
TGTGCCATCAGTGAGTCCCGCTCCGGAGTGGGAACCGGGGAGCTGTTTTTT
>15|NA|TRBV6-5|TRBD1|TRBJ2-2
CASSYGDRNTGELFF
TGTGCCAGCAGTTATGGGGACAGGAACACCGGGGAGCTGTTTTTT
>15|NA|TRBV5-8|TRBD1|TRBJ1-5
CASSPGGISNQPQHF
TGTGCCAGCAGCCCAGGGGGCATCAGCAATCAGCCCCAGCATTTT
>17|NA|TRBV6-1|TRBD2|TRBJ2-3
CASSEAGGTFSTDTQYF
TGTGCCAGCAGTGAAGCCGGGGGGACGTTTAGCACAGATACGCAGTATTTT
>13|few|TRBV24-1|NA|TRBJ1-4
CATSHRSNEKLFF
TGTGCCACCTCCCACAGGAGTAATGAAAAACTGTTTTTT
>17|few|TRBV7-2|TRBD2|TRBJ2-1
CASSFAGGGAGGNEQFF
TGTGCCAGCAGCTTCGCTGGCGGGGGGGCCGGGGGGAATGAGCAGTTCTTC
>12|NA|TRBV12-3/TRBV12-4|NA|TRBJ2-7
CASSLMGSEQYF
TGTGCCAGCAGTTTAATGGGATCCGAGCAGTACTTC
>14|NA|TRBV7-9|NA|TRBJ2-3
CASSSGALGGSQYF
TGTGCCAGCAGCTCCGGGGCCCTCGGGGGATCGCAGTATTTT
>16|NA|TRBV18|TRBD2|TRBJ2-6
CASSAMGLAGANVLTF
TGTGCCAGCTCCGCTATGGGACTAGCTGGGGCCAACGTCCTGACTTTC
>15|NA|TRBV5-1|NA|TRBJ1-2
CASSYDPGANYGYTF
TGCGCCAGCAGTTACGACCCGGGAGCTAACTATGGCTACACCTTC
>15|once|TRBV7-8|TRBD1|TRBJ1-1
CASSSGTGGHAEAFF
TGTGCCAGCAGTTCAGGCACAGGGGGCCATGCTGAAGCTTTCTTT
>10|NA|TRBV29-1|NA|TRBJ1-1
CSGGNTEAFF
TGCAGCGGGGGGAACACTGAAGCTTTCTTT
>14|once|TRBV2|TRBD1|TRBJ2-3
CASSRGTGTDTQYF
TGTGCCAGCAGCCGCGGGACAGGGACAGATACGCAGTATTTT
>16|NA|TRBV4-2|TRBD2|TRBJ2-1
CASSQAVSGPYNEQFF
TGTGCCAGCAGCCAAGCCGTTAGCGGGCCCTACAATGAGCAGTTCTTC
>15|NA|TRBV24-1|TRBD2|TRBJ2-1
CATQGSTSFHNEQFF
TGTGCCACCCAGGGTTCGACTAGCTTCCACAATGAGCAGTTCTTC
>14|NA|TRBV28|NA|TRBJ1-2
CASSWPGQYNGYTF
TGTGCCAGCAGTTGGCCAGGACAATACAATGGCTACACCTTC
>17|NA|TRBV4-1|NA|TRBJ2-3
CASSQGVASANTDTQYF
TGCGCCAGCAGCCAAGGGGTTGCTAGCGCTAACACAGATACGCAGTATTTT
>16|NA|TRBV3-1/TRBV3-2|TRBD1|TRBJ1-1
CASSPRDRGLGTEAFF
TGTGCCAGCAGCCCCCGGGACAGGGGATTAGGTACTGAAGCTTTCTTT
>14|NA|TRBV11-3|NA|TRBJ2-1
CASSLAPASNEQFF
TGTGCCAGCAGCTTAGCCCCAGCTAGCAATGAGCAGTTCTTC
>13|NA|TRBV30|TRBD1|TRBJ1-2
CAWSVGTGSGYTF
TGTGCCTGGAGTGTAGGGACAGGGTCAGGCTACACCTTC
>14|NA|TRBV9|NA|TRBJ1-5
CASSVSGGNQPQHF
TGTGCCAGCAGCGTATCGGGGGGAAATCAGCCCCAGCATTTT
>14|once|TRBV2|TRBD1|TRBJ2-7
CASSPGQGSYEQYF
TGTGCCAGCAGCCCGGGACAGGGGAGCTACGAGCAGTACTTC
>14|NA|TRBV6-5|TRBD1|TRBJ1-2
CASSATGGDYGYTF
TGTGCCAGCAGCGCTACAGGGGGTGACTATGGCTACACCTTC
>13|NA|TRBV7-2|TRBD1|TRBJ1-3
CASSLAGGDREYF
TGTGCCAGCAGCTTAGCCGGAGGAGACAGGGAATATTTT
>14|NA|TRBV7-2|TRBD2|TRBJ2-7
CASSSRDYPYEQYF
TGTGCCAGCAGCAGCCGGGACTACCCCTACGAGCAGTACTTC
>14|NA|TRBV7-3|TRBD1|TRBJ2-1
CASSPGTGGNEQFF
TGTGCCAGCAGCCCCGGGACAGGGGGCAATGAGCAGTTCTTC
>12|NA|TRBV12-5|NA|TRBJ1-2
CASGGTRQVNTF
TGTGCTAGTGGTGGGACCAGGCAGGTTAACACCTTC
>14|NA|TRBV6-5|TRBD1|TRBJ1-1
CASRGTGANTEAFF
TGTGCCAGCAGAGGGACAGGGGCAAACACTGAAGCTTTCTTT
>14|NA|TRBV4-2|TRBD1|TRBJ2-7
CASSQTGGNYEQYF
TGTGCCAGCAGCCAGACAGGGGGCAACTACGAGCAGTACTTC
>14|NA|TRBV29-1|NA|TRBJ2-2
CSVRQGAGTGELFF
TGCAGCGTTCGTCAAGGGGCTGGAACCGGGGAGCTGTTTTTT
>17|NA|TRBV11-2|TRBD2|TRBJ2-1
CASSQGLAGGPGGEQFF
TGTGCCAGCAGCCAAGGACTAGCGGGAGGGCCCGGTGGTGAGCAGTTCTTC
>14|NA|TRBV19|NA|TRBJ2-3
CASSRQIGGDTQYF
TGTGCCAGTAGTAGACAGATAGGGGGAGATACGCAGTATTTT
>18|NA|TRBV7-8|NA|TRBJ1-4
CASSLVALTDRTNEKLFF
TGTGCCAGCAGCTTAGTAGCCCTGACGGACAGAACTAATGAAAAACTGTTTTTT
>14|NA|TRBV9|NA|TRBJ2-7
CASSLGPYSYEQYF
TGTGCCAGCAGCCTCGGGCCGTATAGCTACGAGCAGTACTTC
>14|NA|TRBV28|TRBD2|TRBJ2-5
CASSFLGGAETQYF
TGTGCCAGCAGTTTCCTCGGGGGGGCGGAGACCCAGTACTTC
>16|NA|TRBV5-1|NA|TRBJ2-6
CASSQRMASGANVLTF
TGCGCCAGCAGCCAACGCATGGCCTCTGGGGCCAACGTCCTGACTTTC
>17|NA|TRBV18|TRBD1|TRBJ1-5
CASSPVGQGSSNQPQHF
TGTGCCAGCTCACCAGTCGGACAGGGTAGTAGCAATCAGCCCCAGCATTTT
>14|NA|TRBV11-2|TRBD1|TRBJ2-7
CASSPPGQRYEQYF
TGTGCCAGCAGCCCACCGGGACAGAGGTACGAGCAGTACTTC
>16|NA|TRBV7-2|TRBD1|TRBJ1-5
CASSLEGTGYNQPQHF
TGTGCCAGCAGCTTGGAGGGGACAGGGTACAATCAGCCCCAGCATTTT
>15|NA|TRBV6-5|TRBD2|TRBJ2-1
CASSYELAGAGEQFF
TGTGCCAGCAGTTACGAACTAGCGGGAGCGGGTGAGCAGTTCTTC
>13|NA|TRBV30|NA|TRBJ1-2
CAWSVKGSYGYTF
TGTGCCTGGAGTGTAAAGGGGTCCTATGGCTACACCTTC
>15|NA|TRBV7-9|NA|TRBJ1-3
CASSLNDYSGNTIYF
TGTGCCAGCAGCTTAAATGACTACTCTGGAAACACCATATATTTT
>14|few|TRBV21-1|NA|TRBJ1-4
CASSKSGDDEKLFF
TGTGCCAGCAGCAAATCCGGGGACGATGAAAAACTGTTTTTT